This T cell receptor beta chain was captured in a study of blood T cells in healthy people across ages. As for the study in general: Capturing about one barcoded beta molecule per two T cells was achieved by template switching.

The sample holds a few counts of this clonotype. Its matching antigen is unknown. The CDR3 is made up of 15 amino acids. V lost 3 bases, J lost 7 bases, and 19 bases lay in between. Study observations and caveats: Shifts in expanded clonotypes may have been confounded by donor CMV status, which was unknown. Comparison with aged donors showed that long-lived donors had more naive CD4+ cells and higher diversity.

A second roughly 7 to 12 cycle PCR used barcoded and J-beta primers. From the 5' RACE reads, TCRdb called clonotypes with MiXCR, one entry per CDR3 protein. This sample has hundreds of thousands of distinct CDR3 sequences, with around three fifths found just once. This clonotype was obtained from a man aged 55-75 years in good health. V is TRBV12-3 or TRBV12-4 and J is TRBJ2-7, with D possibly matching TRBD1 (5 bases). The sequencing sample was made of blood. The CDR3 here is CASSLSYRTMGEQYF. The CDR3 DNA reads as TGTGCCAGCAGTTTGAGCTACAGGACCATGGGGGAGCAGTACTTC.